This T cell receptor beta chain was sequenced during a study of T cells expressing NK-cell markers (dated by TCRdb to between 2020 and 2021). Regarding the study in general: TCR beta-chain repertoires were profiled in sorted CD3+CD56+NKG2C+, CD3+CD56+NKG2C- and CD3+CD56-NKG2C+ T-cell subsets from about 8 donors. Seven of the eight sequenced donors were HCMV-seropositive and one was HCMV-seronegative. All eight donors whose samples were sequenced were randomly selected healthy volunteers, three of them men and five women. Sequencing of the libraries produced 2 x 150 bp reads on Illumina HiSeq 2000/2500, MiSeq or NextSeq. The study at large found these results: Whether the expanded NKG2C-expressing T cell clones were specific for HCMV antigens remained unclear. Those dominant clonotypes were again the most abundant among CD3+CD56-NKG2C+ cells in four donors, at about 28.3-65%. In more than 5 donors, the dominant CD3+CD56+NKG2C+ clonotypes were found to rank among the top 10 CD8+ clonotypes and to make up about 1.0-7.0% of CD8+ T cells.

CDR1 and CDR2 are read off the germline V gene as SGHRS and YFSETQ. The CDR3 holds 19 amino acids from the cysteine to the phenylalanine. No DNA sequence was recorded. As regards this clonotype: Its antigen is not yet known.

Sequencing used an Illumina HiSeq 2000. TCR beta cDNA libraries were made by 5'RACE template switching that added a universal primer site and unique molecular identifiers. Synthesis of cDNA was primed from the TCR beta constant segment and was followed by two consecutive PCR amplification steps. Turning to the authors' computational methods: Reads were demultiplexed and grouped by UMI with MIGEC, and clonotypes were assembled and quantified with MiTCR. To exclude erroneous sequences, any TCR cDNA sequence not supported by at least two reads was discarded. The tcR package was used for downstream repertoire analysis, and clonotypes were matched between fractions using CDR3 nucleotide sequence together with V segment. VDJmatch was used to annotate antigen specificity against VDJdb, with one amino acid substitution in CDR3 permitted. TCRdb reprocessed the reads and provides one entry for every CDR3 protein sequence; no DNA is given. TCRdb's processing, not the study's, gives the V and J calls here. The sample has 400,000 or so distinct CDR3 sequences on record. The top ten constitute about 10% of the sample.

HCMV serostatus was determined by detecting HCMV-specific IgG in serum with a commercial ELISA kit. Peripheral blood mononuclear cells were isolated from blood by Ficoll density gradient centrifugation. The sequenced sample consisted of blood T cells: a sorted CD56 or NKG2C T cell subset, CD4+ or CD8+ T cells, or bulk PBMC T cells (not recorded which). The receptor comes from a woman between 45 and 65 years old in good health. Donor details come from another sample of the same person, matched by shared clones. The chain joins TRBV5-1 to TRBJ2-1; the TCRdb call, TRBD2, lacks DNA for checking. The CDR3 protein sequence reads: CASSLVASGRPTIYNEQFF.